Shown below are 32 T cell receptor beta chains from a single sample sequenced in a study of T-cell memory formation after mild COVID-19. TCRdb reprocessed the 5' RACE reads via MiXCR and lists one record per CDR3 protein. This sample has about 250,000 distinct CDR3 sequences; 15% occur once, and the top ten carry under 2.5%. Sequenced sample: PBMCs or a T cell subset sorted from them (not recorded which). Source of these receptors: an adult woman who had mild COVID-19 (a few samples of this study predate the infection). Cell type and time point are not known.

The chain carries TRBV12-3 or TRBV12-4 and TRBJ2-5, with TRBD2 matching over 9 bases. The CDR3 has 13 amino acids. Trimming removed 3 bases from V and 9 bases from J; junction bases left unmatched: 5. CDR3 in amino acids: CASSFGSSGAQYF. CDR3 nucleotide sequence: TGTGCCAGCAGTTTTGGATCTAGCGGGGCCCAGTACTTC.

This clonotype came up many times. The CDR3 here is CAISVASGGLYEQYF. CDR3 in DNA: TGTGCCATCAGTGTGGCTAGCGGGGGACTCTACGAGCAGTACTTC. This chain connects TRBV10-3 to TRBJ2-7; the match to TRBD2 covers 10 bases. Germline values: CDR1 ENHRY, CDR2 SYGVKD. J gave up 3 bases and V 4 bases, and 6 bases lay outside the gene matches. This CDR3 comprises 15 residues.

This clonotype was found many times. V is TRBV7-9 and J is TRBJ2-7, with 9 bases identical to TRBD2. V gave up 4 bases and J gave up 1 base; unmatched junction bases: 5. CDR1 is SEHNR and CDR2 is FQNEAQ in the germline V gene (reference sequence). CDR3 size: 15 residues. The CDR3 loop is CASSSLAGGSYEQYF. CDR3 DNA: TGTGCCAGCAGCTCCCTCGCGGGAGGGTCCTACGAGCAGTACTTC.

This clonotype was found many times. J is TRBJ2-3 and V is TRBV4-2, with 10 bases lining up with TRBD2. Germline CDR1 is LGHNA and CDR2 is YNFKEQ. After removal of 0 bases from V and 0 bases from J, the junction contained 0 bases not matched to a gene. CDR3 length: 16 residues. The CDR3 region has the DNA TGTGCCAGCAGCCAAGAACTAGCGGGGAGCACAGATACGCAGTATTTT. Amino acids: CASSQELAGSTDTQYF.

The J gene is TRBJ2-1, the V gene TRBV5-1; 8 nucleotides line up with TRBD2. V lost 0 bases, J lost 9 bases, and 17 bases stayed unmatched. This CDR3 has 18 amino acids. Per germline, CDR1 SGHRS and CDR2 YFSETQ. CDR3 residues: CASSLVPGTSGLGVEQFF. Here the CDR3 DNA reads TGCGCCAGCAGCTTGGTCCCAGGGACTAGTGGCCTTGGAGTTGAGCAGTTCTTC.

This sequence joins TRBV20-1 and TRBJ1-2, with D possibly being TRBD1 (5 bases). The CDR3 has 14 residues. Germline V gene data show CDR1 as DFQATT and CDR2 as SNEGSKA (reference sequence). The germline V and J ends were trimmed by 0 bases and 4 bases, with 12 bases remaining between them. This CDR3 reads CSARDPGRGYGYTF. In DNA form, the CDR3 reads TGCAGTGCTAGAGATCCGGGGCGAGGCTATGGCTACACCTTC.

The rearrangement joins TRBV11-2 to TRBJ2-1; no reliable D call. The length of the CDR3 is 13 residues. Trimming cost V 0 bases and J 12 bases, with 12 bases left between them. The V gene's germline CDR1 is SGHAT and CDR2 FQNNGV. The CDR3 DNA follows: TGTGCCAGCAGCTTAGAGGGCCCTCTGGGGCAGTTCTTC. Translating it yields CASSLEGPLGQFF.

This clonotype has only a few counts. The rearrangement uses TRBV7-6 and TRBJ1-6; no clear D gene. The V gene's germline CDR1 is SGHVS and CDR2 FNYEAQ. V was cut by 6 bases and J by 10 bases, with 16 bases left in between. There are 14 residues in the CDR3. The CDR3 spells CASRPDLPGSPLHF. The DNA for the CDR3 is TGTGCCAGCAGGCCGGATCTCCCGGGGTCACCCCTCCACTTT.

This clonotype was counted between two and nine times. V and J are TRBV27 and TRBJ2-3; 9 bases are shared with TRBD1. This CDR3 comprises 16 residues. The trim removed 4 bases at V and 3 bases at J, leaving 8 bases unmatched. Per the germline V gene, CDR1 is MNHEY and CDR2 is SMNVEV (reference sequence). CDR3 in amino acids: CASSSRTGERTDTQYF. The CDR3 coding sequence is TGTGCCAGCAGTTCCCGGACAGGGGAGAGGACAGATACGCAGTATTTT.

This CDR3 is CASSVGGVQETQYF. The CDR3 nucleotides read TGTGCCAGCAGCGTAGGAGGGGTTCAAGAGACCCAGTACTTC. The chain combines TRBV9 with TRBJ2-5; D may match TRBD1 or TRBD2 (5 bases each). The CDR3 consists of 14 residues. CDR1 is SGDLS, CDR2 YYNGEE, per germline. Trimming removed 0 bases from V and 2 bases from J, with 8 bases in between.

The chain uses TRBV3-1 and TRBJ2-2, with D possibly being TRBD1 or TRBD2 (5 bases each). In germline, CDR1 is LGHDT, CDR2 YNNKEL (reference sequence). The CDR3 is 17 residues long. V was trimmed by 4 bases and J by 0 bases, leaving 15 bases between them. The CDR3 sequence is CASSLHGTLANTGELFF. Written as DNA, the CDR3 is TGTGCCAGCAGCCTCCACGGGACCTTAGCGAACACCGGGGAGCTGTTTTTT.

Ten or more counts support this clonotype. J is TRBJ1-5 and V is TRBV24-1; 7 bases match TRBD1. CDR1 and CDR2 (germline): KGHDR, SFDVKD. The V segment lost 5 bases and the J segment 2 bases; nucleotides outside the gene matches: 5. The CDR3 spans 15 residues. The CDR3 DNA follows: TGTGCCACCAGTGCTTCCGGGACAGGCAATCAGCCCCAGCATTTT. It is translated as CATSASGTGNQPQHF.

The chain combines TRBV29-1 with TRBJ1-2; 7 bases agree with TRBD1. V shed 4 bases and J 4 bases; nucleotides not matched to a gene: 3. This CDR3 contains 12 residues. Germline assignment: CDR1 SQVTM and CDR2 ANQGSEA. The CDR3 reads CSVVGQLYGYTF. For the CDR3, the DNA is TGCAGCGTTGTGGGACAGCTCTATGGCTACACCTTC. Full variable domain (outside the CDR3, taken from reference TRBV29-1 and TRBJ1-2): SAVISQKPSRDICQRGTSLTIQCQVDSQVTMMFWYRQQPGQSLTLIATANQGSEATYESGFVIDKFPISRPNLTFSTLTVSNMSPEDSSIYLCSVVGQLYGYTFGSGTRLTVV.

This clonotype was observed a few times. This rearrangement joins TRBV11-3 to TRBJ2-3; 9 bases agree with TRBD1. Per the germline V gene, CDR1 is SGHNT and CDR2 is YENEEA. Trimming cost V 4 bases and J 5 bases; bases outside gene matches: 13. The CDR3 spans 17 residues. CDR3 nucleotide sequence: TGTGCCAGCAGCTCGAGTTGGACAGGGGTCAAACAAGATACGCAGTATTTT. It translates to CASSSSWTGVKQDTQYF.

The gene calls are TRBV4-1 and TRBJ2-7; no clear D. V was trimmed by 2 bases and J by 0 bases, leaving 11 bases between them. The germline gives CDR1 MGHRA, CDR2 YSYEKL. The CDR3 length is 15 residues. CDR3 protein: CASSQSRTVSYEQYF. CDR3 sequence (DNA): TGCGCCAGCAGCCAATCTCGGACGGTCTCCTACGAGCAGTACTTC.

V is TRBV7-2 and J is TRBJ2-3, with D maybe TRBD2 (7 bases). The CDR3 consists of 16 residues. The ends were cut back, 6 bases at V and 4 bases at J, with 20 bases in the middle. Germline values: CDR1 SGHTA, CDR2 FQGNSA. The CDR3 nucleotides read TGTGCCAGCAGTCAAGGACGGGGGGCGAGATCAGATACGCAGTATTTT. The encoded protein is CASSQGRGARSDTQYF.

The chain recombines TRBV5-1 with TRBJ1-1; D may be TRBD1 (5 bases). This CDR3 comprises 15 residues. Germline assignment: CDR1 SGHRS and CDR2 YFSETQ. V lost 6 bases, J lost 4 bases, and 19 bases lay in between. CDR3 sequence (DNA): TGCGCCAGCAACCTAGGGGCAGAGTCGAGCACTGAAGCTTTCTTT. Translated: CASNLGAESSTEAFF.

The chain recombines TRBV25-1 with TRBJ2-5; no definite D call. With 4 bases removed from V and 5 bases from J, the gap between germline ends came to 14 bases. Per the germline V gene, CDR1 is MGHDK and CDR2 is SYGVNS. CDR3 length: 14 residues. CDR3 DNA: TGTGCCAGCAGTGTCCCGGGCGATTTGGAGACCCAGTACTTC. Translation gives CASSVPGDLETQYF.

This clonotype was found a few times. The genes are TRBV29-1 and TRBJ2-5, with 10 bases fitting TRBD1. Trimming took 3 bases from V and 5 from J; bases not matched to a gene: 3. From germline, CDR1 is SQVTM and CDR2 ANQGSEA. This CDR3 contains 13 residues. CDR3 in DNA: TGCAGCGTTGAGTCGGGACAGGGGGAGACCCAGTACTTC. It translates to CSVESGQGETQYF.

In its sample, this clonotype was seen many times. This chain links TRBV18 with TRBJ1-1, with D unclear. CDR1 is KGHSH and CDR2 is LQKENI in the germline V gene. V gave up 8 bases and J gave up 1 base, with 11 bases separating them. The CDR3 has 13 amino acids. The CDR3 loop reads CASSPRQNTEAFF. The CDR3 bases are TGTGCCAGCAGTCCGCGACAGAACACTGAAGCTTTCTTT.

This clonotype was observed a handful of times. The chain recombines TRBV7-3 with TRBJ2-3; 13 bases align to TRBD2. V gave up 5 bases and J gave up 2 bases; unmatched junction bases: 4. In germline, CDR1 is SGHTA, CDR2 FQGTGA. The CDR3 has 16 amino acids. CDR3 amino acids: CASSRTSGGPTDTQYF. In nucleotides, the CDR3 is TGTGCCAGCAGCAGGACTAGCGGGGGCCCCACAGATACGCAGTATTTT.

This sequence joins TRBV6-5 and TRBJ1-1; D is perhaps TRBD1 (5 bases). CDR1 is MNHEY, CDR2 SVGAGI, per germline. This CDR3 has 15 amino acids. Trimming shortened V by 6 bases and J by 0 bases, and 14 bases separated the two germline ends. In DNA, the CDR3 is TGTGCCAGCAGCCCCTCGCTAGGGGTGAACACTGAAGCTTTCTTT. Translating it yields CASSPSLGVNTEAFF.

The chain links TRBV7-3 to TRBJ1-2; the match to TRBD1 covers 7 bases. The V segment lost 4 bases and the J segment 4 bases; nucleotides outside the gene matches: 9. The CDR3 loop spans 15 amino acids. Germline CDR1 is SGHTA and CDR2 is FQGTGA. CDR3 residues: CASSSEGAGGYGYTF. In DNA form, the CDR3 reads TGTGCCAGCAGCTCCGAGGGGGCAGGGGGCTATGGCTACACCTTC.

This clonotype occurred a few times. V is TRBV6-1 and J is TRBJ1-1; D call uncertain. This CDR3 is built from 14 residues. CDR1 and CDR2 from the germline V gene are MNHNS and SASEGT. Trimming shortened V by 8 bases and J by 5 bases, and 18 bases separated the two germline ends. CDR3 region: CASDPQQARTEAFF. CDR3 coding DNA: TGTGCCAGCGATCCTCAGCAGGCGAGGACTGAAGCTTTCTTT.

CDR3 nucleotide sequence: TGTGCCATCAGGGAATCCGGGACTACACATGAGCAGTTCTTC. This encodes CAIRESGTTHEQFF. The V gene is TRBV10-3, the J gene TRBJ2-1, with 7 bases matching TRBD2. This CDR3 region has 14 residues. The J segment lost 8 bases and the V segment lost 6 bases, leaving 10 bases of the junction unmatched. Germline V lookup: CDR1 ENHRY, CDR2 SYGVKD.

The chain carries TRBV27 and TRBJ2-7; 9 bases are shared with TRBD1. The CDR3 length is 14 residues. The germline V gene encodes CDR1 MNHEY and CDR2 SMNVEV (reference sequence). V lost 8 bases and J lost 4; bases outside the gene matches: 9. As DNA, the CDR3 is TGTGCCAGCCGGGGACAGGGACAAGGATACGAGCAGTACTTC. This gives the protein CASRGQGQGYEQYF.

The chain links TRBV7-2 to TRBJ2-3; D is undetermined. Trimming cost V 5 bases and J 5 bases, with 20 bases left between them. Germline V gene data show CDR1 as SGHTA and CDR2 as FQGNSA. CDR3 length equals 16 residues. CDR3 coding DNA: TGTGCCAGCAGCCCACCCCTTGGCTACAAACGAGATACGCAGTATTTT. This translates into CASSPPLGYKRDTQYF.

The chain uses TRBV6-5 and TRBJ2-5; 13 bases match TRBD2. V trimming: 6 bases; J trimming: 1 base; junction bases outside the gene matches: 5. Germline CDR1 and CDR2: MNHEY and SVGAGI. The CDR3 spans 16 residues. CDR3 in DNA: TGTGCCAGCAGACCCTGGACTAGCGGGAGCCAAGAGACCCAGTACTTC. Its translation: CASRPWTSGSQETQYF.

The chain employs TRBV5-1 and TRBJ1-1, with 10 bases identical to TRBD1. The CDR3 is 16 amino acids. V was pared by 4 bases and J by 8 bases, with 14 bases of the junction left unmatched. Germline loops: CDR1 SGHRS, CDR2 YFSETQ. CDR3 coding DNA: TGCGCCAGCAGCCTAGAGACCCGGGACAGGGGTGTGGAAGCTTTCTTT. Protein: CASSLETRDRGVEAFF.

The rearrangement joins TRBV3-1 to TRBJ2-5; D unresolved. Germline assignment: CDR1 LGHDT and CDR2 YNNKEL (reference sequence). The CDR3 totals 16 residues. Trimming removed 4 bases at V and 2 bases at J, with 17 bases between. CDR3: CASSLRATLSQETQYF. The DNA of the CDR3 is TGTGCCAGCAGCCTCCGGGCCACATTATCGCAAGAGACCCAGTACTTC.

The V gene is TRBV7-8, the J gene TRBJ2-3; the D gene is possibly TRBD2 (6 bases). V lost 4 bases and J 8 bases, leaving 10 bases between the germline ends. Germline V gene data show CDR1 as SGHVS and CDR2 as FQNEAQ. The CDR3 extends over 12 amino acids. The CDR3 DNA is TGTGCCAGCAGCTCCCCCGGGGGTACGCAGTATTTT. Its protein product is CASSSPGGTQYF.

In this sample, this clonotype turned up a few times. The V and J genes are TRBV7-6 and TRBJ1-1, with TRBD1 matching 11 bases. The CDR3 length is 15 residues. V shed 4 bases, J shed 7 bases, and the junction held 8 bases outside the gene matches. The germline gives CDR1 SGHVS, CDR2 FNYEAQ. CDR3 loop: CASSSFRGQGGEAFF. Here the CDR3 DNA reads TGTGCCAGCAGCTCCTTCCGGGGACAGGGGGGTGAAGCTTTCTTT.